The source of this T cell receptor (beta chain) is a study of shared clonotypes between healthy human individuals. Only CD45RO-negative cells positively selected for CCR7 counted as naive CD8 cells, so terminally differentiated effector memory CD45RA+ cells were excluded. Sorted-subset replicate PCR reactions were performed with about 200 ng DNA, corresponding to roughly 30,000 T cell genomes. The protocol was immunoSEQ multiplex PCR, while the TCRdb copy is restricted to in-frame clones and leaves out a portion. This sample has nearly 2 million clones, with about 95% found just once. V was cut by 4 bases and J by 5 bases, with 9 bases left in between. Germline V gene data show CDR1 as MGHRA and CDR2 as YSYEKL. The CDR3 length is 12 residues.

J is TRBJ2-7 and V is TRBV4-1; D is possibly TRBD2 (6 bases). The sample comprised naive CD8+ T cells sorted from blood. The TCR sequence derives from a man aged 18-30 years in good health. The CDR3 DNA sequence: TGCGCCAGCAGCCTGGGCGGGAACGAGCAGTACTTC. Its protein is CASSLGGNEQYF.